The clone carrying this TCR beta chain was seen more than once but under ten times. Its antigen is not identified. This CDR3 contains 16 residues. Germline CDR1 reads SQVTM; CDR2 reads ANQGSEA. Trimming took 6 bases from V and 0 from J; bases not matched to a gene: 11. This record belongs to a study of beta chain features in type 1 diabetes. Study-wide points: In all four CD4+ subsets, TCRB CDR3 length was significantly, moderately reduced in type 1 diabetes.

Expressed TCRB transcripts got sequenced, as all isolated RNA was reverse transcribed. Assay used: immunoSEQ multiplex PCR; TCRdb lists only in-frame clones, some missing. The table lists around 100,000 clones, 25% to 30% of them singletons, with about 0.49% in the top ten. The rearrangement joins TRBV29-1 to TRBJ2-4; TRBD2 agrees at 7 bases. This sequence originates from a woman under 30 with type 1 diabetes. Specimen: central memory CD4+ T cells from blood. CDR3 sequence (DNA): TGCAGCGTCCACGCGCGGGGCGGGGGAGCCAAAAACATTCAGTACTTC. Translation: CSVHARGGGAKNIQYF.